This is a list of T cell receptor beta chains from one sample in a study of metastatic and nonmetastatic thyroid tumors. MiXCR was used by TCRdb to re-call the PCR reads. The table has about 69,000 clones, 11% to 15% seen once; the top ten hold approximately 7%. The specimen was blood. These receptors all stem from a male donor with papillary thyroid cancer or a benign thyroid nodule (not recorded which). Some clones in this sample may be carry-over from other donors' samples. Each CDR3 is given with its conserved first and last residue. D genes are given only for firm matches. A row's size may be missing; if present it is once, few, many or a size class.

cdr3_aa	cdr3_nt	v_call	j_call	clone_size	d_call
CASSLGQILNTEAFF	TGCGCCAGCAGCTTAGGACAGATCTTGAACACTGAAGCTTTCTTT	TRBV5-1	TRBJ1-1	many	-
CASSFASGSYSNEHFF	-	TRBV28	TRBJ2-1	few	-
CASSQPGDSSGDYEQYF	TGTGCCAGCTCACAACCGGGTGACAGTTCAGGAGACTACGAGCAGTACTTC	TRBV18	TRBJ2-7	many	-
CASGSQTDYGYTF	TGTGCTAGTGGTTCCCAGACTGATTATGGCTACACCTTC	TRBV12-5	TRBJ1-2	many	-
CASSFAPSGQGYYEQYF	TGTGCCAGCAGTTTTGCCCCCTCGGGACAGGGGTACTACGAGCAGTACTTC	TRBV28	TRBJ2-7	few	TRBD1
CASSQGDTGEEQYF	TGCGCCAGCAGCCAAGGTGATACAGGGGAGGAGCAGTACTTC	TRBV4-1	TRBJ2-7	many	TRBD1
CASSYSSGNTIYF	TGTGCCAGCAGTTACTCGTCCGGAAACACCATATATTTT	TRBV6-5	TRBJ1-3	many	-
CASSLVGGTDEQFF	TGTGCCAGCAGCTTGGTCGGAGGGACCGATGAGCAGTTCTTC	TRBV5-4	TRBJ2-1	-	-
CASSLGTSAGGLDEQFF	TGTGCCAGCAGCTTGGGTACTTCGGCAGGGGGACTGGATGAGCAGTTCTTC	TRBV5-6	TRBJ2-1	many	-
CASSPQGFTEAFF	TGTGCCAGCAGCCCGCAGGGTTTTACTGAAGCTTTCTTT	TRBV3-1	TRBJ1-1	many	-
CASSLPLASSYNEQFF	TGTGCCAGCAGCTTACCCTTAGCCAGCTCCTACAATGAGCAGTTCTTC	TRBV13	TRBJ2-1	many	-
CASSPLGGPQETQYF	TGTGCCAGCAGTCCGCTTGGGGGCCCTCAAGAGACCCAGTACTTC	TRBV6-1	TRBJ2-5	many	-
CSKAASGVLETQYF	TGCAGCAAGGCTGCATCGGGGGTTCTTGAGACCCAGTACTTC	TRBV20-1	TRBJ2-5	many	-
CASSLSVRQYNNYGYTF	TGTGCCAGCAGCTTGTCCGTGCGGCAGTATAATAACTATGGCTACACCTTC	TRBV5-4	TRBJ1-2	many	-
CASSFRTVISGANVLTF	TGCGCCAGCAGCTTTCGGACAGTAATCTCTGGGGCCAACGTCCTGACTTTC	TRBV5-1	TRBJ2-6	many	-
CASSFEGHVRGVRQTYEELFF	TGTGCTAGCAGCTTTGAGGGGCATGTACGGGGGGTTCGGCAGACGTATGAGGAGCTGTTTTTT	TRBV7-6	TRBJ2-2	-	TRBD2
CASSSSSGTQAGELFF	TGTGCCAGCAGCTCGTCATCCGGGACACAGGCCGGGGAGCTGTTTTTT	TRBV11-1	TRBJ2-2	many	-
CASSIQGVTYEQYF	TGTGCCAGTAGTATCCAGGGGGTAACCTACGAGCAGTACTTC	TRBV19	TRBJ2-7	-	TRBD1
CASSQVAGRGNTIYF	TGTGCCAGCAGCCAAGTTGCGGGACGTGGAAACACCATATATTTT	TRBV3-1	TRBJ1-3	many	-
CSALEVAGGGYEQYF	TGCAGTGCCCTAGAGGTAGCGGGAGGAGGCTACGAGCAGTACTTC	TRBV20-1	TRBJ2-7	once	TRBD2
CASAYSGSSGELFF	TGTGCCAGCGCGTATAGCGGGAGTTCCGGGGAGCTGTTTTTT	TRBV2	TRBJ2-2	many	TRBD2
CASSFGRDTYKQYF	TGTGCCAGCAGTTTTGGGCGGGACACCTACAAGCAGTACTTC	TRBV27	TRBJ2-7	-	-
CASSPHGRTSGSKADTQYF	TGCGCCAGCAGCCCCCACGGCAGGACTAGCGGGAGTAAGGCAGATACGCAGTATTTT	TRBV5-1	TRBJ2-3	many	TRBD2
CASSFNRDGTEAFF	TGTGCCAGCAGCTTCAACCGGGACGGCACTGAAGCTTTCTTT	TRBV7-9	TRBJ1-1	many	-
CASIQDRGQRGNQPQHF	TGTGCCAGCATCCAGGACAGGGGGCAGAGGGGCAATCAGCCCCAGCATTTT	TRBV6-1	TRBJ1-5	many	TRBD1
CAWSPGGGQPQHF	TGTGCCTGGAGTCCAGGGGGCGGTCAGCCCCAGCATTTT	TRBV30	TRBJ1-5	many	TRBD1
CASSALAESYNEQFF	TGTGCCAGCAGTGCCCTAGCGGAATCCTACAATGAGCAGTTCTTC	TRBV14	TRBJ2-1	many	TRBD2
CASSQPRQGLLKRNTEAFF	TGCGCCAGCAGCCAGCCAAGGCAGGGACTGTTAAAAAGGAACACTGAAGCTTTCTTT	TRBV4-1	TRBJ1-1	many	-
CATKSTAEAFF	TGTGCCACAAAATCGACGGCTGAAGCTTTCTTT	TRBV2	TRBJ1-1	many	-
CASSSASFREQYF	TGTGCCAGCAGTAGCGCCTCCTTCAGGGAGCAGTACTTC	TRBV6-1	TRBJ2-7	-	-
CASSSGVREAFF	TGCGCCAGCAGCTCAGGGGTTCGTGAAGCTTTCTTT	TRBV5-1	TRBJ1-1	once	-
CASSPSSSSYNEQFF	TGTGCCAGCTCACCAAGTAGTAGTTCCTACAATGAGCAGTTCTTC	TRBV18	TRBJ2-1	many	-
CASRPSSAGGYEQYF	TGCGCCAGCAGGCCGAGTAGTGCAGGGGGCTACGAGCAGTACTTC	TRBV5-1	TRBJ2-7	many	TRBD1
CAISLNGEPNGQFF	TGTGCCATCAGTTTAAACGGTGAGCCCAATGGGCAGTTCTTC	TRBV12-3/TRBV12-4	TRBJ2-1	few	-
CASSEGGYGYTF	TGTGCCAGCAGTGAAGGAGGGTATGGCTACACCTTC	TRBV6-1	TRBJ1-2	many	-
CASSYSWWAFDTGELFF	TGTGCCAGCAGTTACTCCTGGTGGGCGTTCGACACCGGTGAGCTGTTTTTT	TRBV6-6	TRBJ2-2	-	-
CASSQEGAHNYGYTF	TGCGCCAGCAGCCAAGAGGGGGCGCACAACTATGGCTACACCTTC	TRBV4-3	TRBJ1-2	many	-
CASGLGAQVEAFF	TGTGCCAGCGGTTTGGGGGCGCAGGTTGAAGCTTTCTTT	TRBV6-1	TRBJ1-1	few	-
CASSLGVTGNTIYF	TGTGCCAGCAGCTTAGGAGTTACTGGAAACACCATATATTTT	TRBV5-6	TRBJ1-3	many	-
CASSLVLSGNTIYF	TGTGCCAGCAGTTTGGTCCTCTCTGGAAACACCATATATTTT	TRBV6-2/TRBV6-3	TRBJ1-3	many	-
CASSLVVRGSYNEQFF	TGTGCCAGCAGCTTAGTCGTCAGGGGATCCTACAATGAGCAGTTCTTC	TRBV7-2	TRBJ2-1	many	-
CASSPGGTFNEQFF	TGTGCCAGCAGCCCCGGGGGGACATTCAATGAGCAGTTCTTC	TRBV7-2	TRBJ2-1	many	-
CASSLNKAATTDTQYF	TGTGCCAGCAGCTTAAATAAAGCGGCAACCACAGATACGCAGTATTTT	TRBV11-1	TRBJ2-3	many	-
CASSEGTEREQYF	TGTGCCAGCAGTGAGGGGACAGAACGCGAGCAGTACTTC	TRBV6-4	TRBJ2-7	many	TRBD1
CASSALAVPDTQYF	TGTGCCAGCAGCGCCCTAGCGGTCCCAGATACGCAGTATTTT	TRBV9	TRBJ2-3	many	TRBD2
CSARAGVLTYEQYF	TGCAGTGCTAGGGCCGGGGTGCTAACCTACGAGCAGTACTTC	TRBV20-1	TRBJ2-7	many	-
CASSELAGGADTQYF	TGTGCCAGCAGCGAACTAGCGGGTGGGGCAGATACGCAGTATTTT	TRBV3-1	TRBJ2-3	many	TRBD2
CASSLGLAGVTGELFF	TGTGCCAGCAGCTTGGGTCTAGCGGGAGTCACCGGGGAGCTGTTTTTT	TRBV5-4	TRBJ2-2	many	TRBD2
CASSVQSRGGELFF	TGTGCCAGCAGCGTCCAGTCTAGGGGCGGGGAGCTGTTTTTT	TRBV9	TRBJ2-2	-	-
CASSTRTGSHEKLFF	TGTGCCAGCAGCACCCGGACAGGTTCGCATGAAAAACTGTTTTTT	TRBV7-9	TRBJ1-4	many	TRBD1
CASSPRQGGNTIYF	TGTGCCAGCTCACCACGACAGGGGGGCAACACCATATATTTT	TRBV18	TRBJ1-3	many	TRBD1
CASSQGHTRWPQHF	TGTGCCAGCAGTCAGGGACATACCCGTTGGCCCCAGCATTTT	TRBV6-1	TRBJ1-5	many	-
CASSDGKSGNTIYF	TGTGCCAGTAGTGACGGGAAATCTGGAAACACCATATATTTT	TRBV19	TRBJ1-3	many	-